This is a list of T cell receptor beta chains from one sample in a study of T cell responses to AZD1222 COVID-19 vaccine. The repertoire was sequenced with immunoSEQ multiplex PCR; TCRdb's copy has only in-frame clones and lacks some. The repertoire holds tens of thousands of clones, with roughly 90% as singletons. The sample consisted of peripheral blood, taken on day 0 of AZD1222 vaccination. Source of these receptors: an adult in good health. CDR3s include the opening cysteine and the closing phenylalanine or tryptophan. The D gene is left open where the match is weak. Where a row states a size, it is once, few, many or the class of an expanded clone; other rows omit it.

TRBV15	.	.	TRBJ1-2	TGTGCCACCAGCAGAGAATCCTCCGGGGGAGCCCTTGGGGATGGCTACACCTTC	CATSRESSGGALGDGYTF
TRBV12-3/TRBV12-4	.	.	TRBJ2-7	TGTGCCAGCAGTATGGGGGTGGCCTACGAGCAGTACTTC	CASSMGVAYEQYF
TRBV27	.	.	TRBJ1-1	TGTGCCAGCAGCCCAAACCGGGGATGGAACACTGAAGCTTTCTTT	CASSPNRGWNTEAFF
TRBV7-9	.	.	TRBJ2-6	TGTGCCAGCAGCACAACAGGGGGGGCCAACGTCCTGACTTTC	CASSTTGGANVLTF
TRBV7-9	TRBD1	.	TRBJ2-5	TGTGCCAGCAGCTCACAGGGGGCTGGGGAGACCCAGTACTTC	CASSSQGAGETQYF
TRBV14	.	once	TRBJ1-2	TGTGCCAGCAGCCAATCGGGGGGGAGCAAAGGCTACACCTTC	CASSQSGGSKGYTF
TRBV10-3	TRBD1	.	TRBJ1-2	TGTGCCATCAGTGGGGAAAACAGGGGCAACTATGGCTACACCTTC	CAISGENRGNYGYTF
TRBV27	TRBD1	.	TRBJ1-2	TGTGCCAGCAGTTTCACGGGACAGGGGGAAAACTATGGCTACACCTTC	CASSFTGQGENYGYTF
TRBV2	.	.	TRBJ2-5	TGTGCCAGCAGGCAAGAAGAGACCCAGTACTTC	CASRQEETQYF
TRBV21-1	.	.	TRBJ1-6	TGTGCCAGCAGCAAAAACGGGACCTATAATTCACCCCTCCACTTT	CASSKNGTYNSPLHF
TRBV7-9	.	.	TRBJ1-1	TGTGCCAGCAGCTTAGGGGGAGCCACTGAAGCTTTCTTT	CASSLGGATEAFF
TRBV4-3	TRBD1	.	TRBJ2-7	TGCGCCACTTCGACCGGGACAGAACTGGGTCCAGAGCAGTACTTC	CATSTGTELGPEQYF
TRBV2	.	.	TRBJ2-3	TGTGCCAGCAGTGAGGTCTCCACAGATACGCAGTATTTT	CASSEVSTDTQYF
TRBV6-5	.	.	TRBJ2-5	TGTGCCAGCAGTTTCGCCGGGACGGGAGAGACCCAGTACTTC	CASSFAGTGETQYF
TRBV9	.	.	TRBJ1-1	TGTGCCAGCAGCGTTAGGGGAGGCACTGAAGCTTTCTTT	CASSVRGGTEAFF
TRBV19	.	.	TRBJ2-7	TGTGCCAGTAGGGTGTCCAGGTCATCCTACGAGCAGTACTTC	CASRVSRSSYEQYF
TRBV5-1	.	few	TRBJ2-1	TGCGCCAGCAGCCCTGGGACTTTCTACAATGAGCAGTTCTTC	CASSPGTFYNEQFF
TRBV7-3	.	.	TRBJ2-1	TGTGCCAGCAGCCCACAGAGAGTAGAGGGCAATGAGCAGTTCTTC	CASSPQRVEGNEQFF